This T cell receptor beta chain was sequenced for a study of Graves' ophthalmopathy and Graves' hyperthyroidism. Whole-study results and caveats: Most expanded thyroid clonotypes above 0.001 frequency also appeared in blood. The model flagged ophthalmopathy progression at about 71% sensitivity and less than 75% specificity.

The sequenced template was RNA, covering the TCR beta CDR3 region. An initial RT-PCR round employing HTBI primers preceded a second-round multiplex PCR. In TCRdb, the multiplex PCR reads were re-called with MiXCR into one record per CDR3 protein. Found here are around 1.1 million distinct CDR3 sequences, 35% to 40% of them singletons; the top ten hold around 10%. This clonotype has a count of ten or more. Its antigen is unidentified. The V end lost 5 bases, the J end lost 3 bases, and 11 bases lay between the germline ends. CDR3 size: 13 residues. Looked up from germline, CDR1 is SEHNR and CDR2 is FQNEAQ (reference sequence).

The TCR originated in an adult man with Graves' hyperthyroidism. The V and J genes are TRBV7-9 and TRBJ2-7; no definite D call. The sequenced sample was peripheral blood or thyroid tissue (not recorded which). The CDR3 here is CASSPAGFYEQYF. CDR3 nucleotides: TGTGCCAGCAGCCCCGCCGGGTTCTACGAGCAGTACTTC.